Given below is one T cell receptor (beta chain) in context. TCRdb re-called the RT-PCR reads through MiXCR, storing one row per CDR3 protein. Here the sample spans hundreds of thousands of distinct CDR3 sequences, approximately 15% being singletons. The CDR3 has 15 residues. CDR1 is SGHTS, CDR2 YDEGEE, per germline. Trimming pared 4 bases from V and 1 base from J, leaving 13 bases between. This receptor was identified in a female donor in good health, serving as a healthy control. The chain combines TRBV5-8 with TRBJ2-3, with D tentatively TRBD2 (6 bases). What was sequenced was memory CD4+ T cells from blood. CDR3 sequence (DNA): TGTGCCAGCAGCATGAATCTAGCGCGCACAGATACGCAGTATTTT. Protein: CASSMNLARTDTQYF.